The sequence of this T cell receptor (beta chain) was determined in a study of T-cell reconstitution after alpha-beta-depleted transplantation in children. Whole-study results and caveats: There were reportedly several hundred expanded graft clones from which alpha-beta T cells came about two months after transplant. Newly produced T cells mostly accounted for T-cell counts and diversity one year post-transplant.

About this clonotype itself: Antigen specificity is unknown.

The length of the CDR3 is 13 residues. The germline gives CDR1 LNHNV, CDR2 YYDKDF (reference sequence). V was shortened by 0 bases and J by 4 bases, with 6 bases between the two germline ends. As it was prepared, the TCRbeta library received unique molecular identifiers. TCRdb ran MiXCR on the PCR reads and lists one entry per CDR3 protein. The sample includes around 700,000 distinct CDR3 sequences, less than 15% of them seen just once. This chain links TRBV15 with TRBJ1-2, with unresolved D. The source is a girl aged 2 to 10 with congenital amegakaryocytic thrombocytopenia, due to receive a stem cell transplant. The material was PBMCs, obtained before TCRalphabeta/CD19-depleted stem cell transplant. The CDR3: CATSREGTYGYTF. The CDR3 DNA is TGTGCCACCAGCAGAGAGGGAACCTATGGCTACACCTTC.